A single count supports the clone carrying this T cell receptor beta chain. Antigen unknown. This record comes from a study of cytomegalovirus exposure and HLA in healthy donors. Findings and limits, study-wide: In an earlier analysis, about 87% or about 30%: the productive usage of most TCR beta V segments.

The primer mix had 60 Vbeta and 13 Jbeta primers. Profiled with immunoSEQ multiplex PCR; TCRdb holds only in-frame clones, not every one. The top ten hold roughly 1.7% of the sample, which has 150,000 to 200,000 clones, 85% to 90% seen once. The clonotype originates from a woman aged 18 to 35 in good health and CMV-seronegative. Source material: PBMCs.

Here the CDR3 reads CASSETTGGPLRELFF. CDR3 DNA sequence: TGTGCCAGCAGTGAGACGACAGGGGGCCCCCTACGGGAGCTGTTTTTT. The chain joins TRBV6-1 to TRBJ2-2; 10 bases align to TRBD1. Germline V lookup: CDR1 MNHNS, CDR2 SASEGT. CDR3 size: 16 residues. The junction had 10 bases not matched to a gene; V was cut back by 3 bases and J by 9 bases.